This passage covers 11 T cell receptor beta chains from one sample sequenced in a study of OX40 agonist ivuxolimab in advanced cancers. Sequenced by immunoSEQ multiplex PCR; TCRdb stores in-frame clones only, minus some. This sample has some 43,000 clones, with 70% to 90% found just once. The material was CD4+ or CD8+ T cells sorted from blood, obtained in a trial of the OX40 agonist ivuxolimab. These receptor sequences come from an adult with an advanced solid tumor such as melanoma, head and neck, liver or kidney cancer.

The genes are TRBV2 and TRBJ2-1; either TRBD1 or TRBD2 may fit D (6 bases each). Germline loops: CDR1 SNHLY, CDR2 FYNNEI. V lost 11 bases, J lost 10 bases, and 24 bases lay in between. This CDR3 spans 14 amino acids. The CDR3 region is CAGGEGGSRREQFF. CDR3 bases: TGTGCCGGCGGTGAGGGGGGCAGCCGAAGGGAGCAGTTCTTC.

CDR3 loop: CASSGQGGGYTF. The CDR3 DNA reads as TGTGCCAGCAGTGGGCAGGGAGGCGGCTACACCTTC. This chain uses TRBV6-4 with TRBJ1-2; tentative D call: TRBD1 (5 bases). The germline V gene encodes CDR1 MRHNA and CDR2 SNTAGT. V lost 4 bases, J lost 8 bases, and 11 bases lay in between. The CDR3 totals 12 residues.

This clone was seen just once. The rearrangement uses TRBV5-6 and TRBJ1-2; TRBD1 might be the D (5 bases). The CDR3 contains 15 residues. The germline V gene encodes CDR1 SGHDT and CDR2 YYEEEE. V gave up 2 bases and J gave up 4 bases, with 15 bases separating them. For the CDR3, the DNA is TGTGCCAGCAGCTTCCGGGACGCGCGGTTCTATGGCTACACCTTC. It specifies CASSFRDARFYGYTF. Looking up the rest from reference TRBV5-6 and TRBJ1-2 gives the full variable domain: DAGVTQSPTHLIKTRGQQVTLRCSPKSGHDTVSWYQQALGQGPQFIFQYYEEEERQRGNFPDRFSGHQFPNYSSELNVNALLLGDSALYLCASSFRDARFYGYTFGSGTRLTVV.

CDR3 sequence: CASSESLGTSGANVLTF. Written as DNA, the CDR3 is TGCGCCAGCAGTGAGTCGTTGGGTACCTCTGGGGCCAACGTCCTGACTTTC. The genes are TRBV10-1 and TRBJ2-6; the D is unclear. The CDR3 length is 17 residues. V lost 0 bases to trimming and J lost 0 bases, with 9 bases between them. Germline loops: CDR1 WNHNN, CDR2 SYGVQD (reference sequence).

This sequence joins TRBV5-1 and TRBJ2-3, with 7 bases lining up with TRBD2. The CDR3 contains 15 residues. V was pared by 3 bases and J by 3 bases, with 7 bases of the junction left unmatched. Germline CDR1 is SGHRS and CDR2 is YFSETQ. The CDR3 sequence: CASSSRGDGTDTQYF. The CDR3 DNA reads as TGCGCCAGCAGCTCACGGGGGGATGGAACAGATACGCAGTATTTT.

J is TRBJ2-5 and V is TRBV9; no definite D call. Between the trimmed V and J ends, which lost 2 bases and 3 bases, there was a span of 11 bases. Germline V gene lookup returns CDR1 SGDLS and CDR2 YYNGEE. CDR3 length equals 14 residues. The CDR3 nucleotides read TGTGCCAGCAGCGTCCGAGGTGGGGAAGAGACCCAGTACTTC. Amino acid sequence: CASSVRGGEETQYF.

On this clone itself: At one end, the junction sequence differs from germline, possibly due to a read error. The J gene is TRBJ2-7, the V gene TRBV7-8; D might be TRBD1 (6 bases). The CDR3 sequence is 13 residues long. The germline gives CDR1 SGHVS, CDR2 FQNEAQ. In nucleotides, the CDR3 is TGTGCCAGCAGCCTAGGACTTGGGGGCGAGGAGTACTTC. It specifies CASSLGLGGEEYF.

This rearrangement joins TRBV30 to TRBJ2-2; 7 nucleotides agree with TRBD2. This CDR3 is 15 amino acids long. Germline lookup yields CDR1 GTSNPN and CDR2 SVGIG (reference sequence). The V and J ends lost 0 bases and 3 bases, in that order; junction bases with no gene match: 4. CDR3 sequence: CAWSVGAGDTGELFF. In DNA, the CDR3 is TGTGCCTGGAGTGTTGGGGCGGGAGACACCGGGGAGCTGTTTTTT. Full variable domain (missing parts from reference TRBV30 and TRBJ2-2): SQTIHQWPATLVQPVGSPLSLECTVEGTSNPNLYWYRQAAGRGLQLLFYSVGIGQISSEVPQNLSASRPQDRQFILSSKKLLLSDSGFYLCAWSVGAGDTGELFFGEGSRLTVL.

V and J are TRBV10-2 and TRBJ1-6; TRBD1 matches at 10 bases. This CDR3 region has 14 residues. V trimming: 11 bases; J trimming: 10 bases; junction bases outside the gene matches: 11. The germline V gene has CDR1 WSHSY and CDR2 SAAADI. The CDR3 here is CAVYSGTGDSPLHF. CDR3 nucleotides: TGCGCCGTATACTCCGGGACAGGGGACTCACCCCTCCACTTT.

The chain employs TRBV5-6 and TRBJ2-7, with a tentative D call TRBD2 (5 bases). This CDR3 has 12 amino acids. Germline V gene data show CDR1 as SGHDT and CDR2 as YYEEEE. The V end was cut by 4 bases, the J end by 6 bases, with 11 bases between. CDR3 protein: CASSLEGREQYF. CDR3 nucleotide sequence: TGTGCCAGCAGCCTTGAGGGCCGCGAGCAGTACTTC.

This clone was counted between two and nine times. This chain joins TRBV19 and TRBJ1-2; D is possibly TRBD1 (6 bases). The germline V gene encodes CDR1 LNHDA and CDR2 SQIVND (reference sequence). V was pared by 0 bases and J by 4 bases, with 9 bases between. The CDR3 length is 14 residues. The CDR3 is CASSIDGTSYGYTF. The DNA of the CDR3 is TGTGCCAGTAGTATAGATGGGACAAGCTATGGCTACACCTTC.